This T cell receptor (beta chain) is from a study of T cells after yellow fever vaccination. Looking at the study overall: Fractions low in cell number were prepared with SMART-Seq v4 Ultra Low Input.

This clonotype showed up just once. Its antigen is unknown. Trimming took off 5 bases at V and 2 bases at J, with 13 bases between the two ends. Per the germline V gene, CDR1 is MGHDK and CDR2 is SYGVNS. The CDR3 covers 14 residues. General study results and limits: The CD4 compartment and the CD8 compartment contained a small share of clonotypes in common. Secondary responses were weaker yet peaked faster, day 5 versus 15.

TCRdb ran MiXCR on the 5' RACE reads and lists one entry per CDR3 protein. The data show approximately 580,000 distinct CDR3 sequences, with less than 20% seen just once and roughly 17% held by the top ten. The chain couples TRBV25-1 to TRBJ2-7; a possible D gene is TRBD2 (5 bases). The sequence derives from a young man who received the YFV17D yellow fever vaccine. The sample here was PBMCs, taken less than 6 days after the first yellow fever vaccination. The CDR3 reads CASSLRAPPYEQYF. For the CDR3, the DNA is TGTGCCAGCAGTTTGCGGGCCCCCCCCTACGAGCAGTACTTC.